This T cell receptor (beta chain) was recovered during a study of blood T cell repertoires in COVID-19 (dated by TCRdb to between 2020 and 2021). In the study overall: Samples covering the acute and convalescent phases of COVID-19 were provided by collaborators in the United States, Italy and Spain. The material from the prospective study consisted of cDNA or gDNA derived from T cells, B-cell-depleted T cells, or PBMCs. Deeply sampled blood TCRbeta repertoires from subjects exposed to, actively infected with, or recovered from COVID-19 were included in the dataset. The repertoires were made available in a free public database intended to serve as a resource for research on the immune response to SARS-CoV-2. Samples came from the ongoing ImmuneRACE study (first 160 participants) plus 1,254 subjects from 6 global collaborators. Sample metadata almost always included a de-identified subject ID, COVID-19 status, age in years and sex. Where available, HLA class I and class II types were taken from metadata supplied by the sample provider and were not determined by assay-based typing. General conclusions and limits of the study: The amount of clinical and demographic metadata varied by source and participant and was provided uncurated.

The immunoSEQ Assay, a bias-controlled multiplex PCR, was used to amplify TCRbeta CDR3 regions from genomic DNA. Concerning the study's data processing: Nucleated cell counts per sample were estimated from amplification of reference gene primers within the assay. To quantify the absolute abundance of each unique TCRbeta CDR3 rearrangement, sequence reads were collapsed and filtered. For each sample, productive Simpson clonality was calculated as the square root of Simpson's diversity index across productive rearrangements. Imported from immuneACCESS, the table was reduced by TCRdb to in-frame sequences with V and J called. These copies leave out some clones; in studies compared against another copy, an unresolved V gene accounts for under half, and the cause of the remainder is not known. V and J calls and clone size are those listed in that table; D and trimming were worked out from the DNA. This sample lists around 240,000 clones; approximately 85% were detected once. The top ten hold just under 1% of the sample.

Spanning cysteine to phenylalanine, the CDR3 consists of 14 amino acids. The read is trimmed to its CDR3 DNA, 42 bases read in frame from base 1. CDR1 and CDR2 were assigned from the germline V gene (reference sequence) as LGHDT and YNNKEL. V is pared back by 5 bases and J by 2 bases, with 10 bases lying between the germline termini. Each collaborating institution followed its own protocols to collect whole blood in K2EDTA tubes. Collaborator samples were shipped for TCRbeta analysis as frozen whole blood, isolated PBMCs, or DNA extracted from either sample type. With regard to this clone: Its antigen remains undetermined. Base qualities are missing; no much larger clone stands one base away.

This TCR was recovered from a man aged 40-50 years with acute or convalescent COVID-19. The specimen was peripheral blood. The sequence links TRBV3-1 (or the pseudogene TRBV3-2) to TRBJ1-5, with a weak D call of TRBD1 (6 bases match). The CDR3 protein sequence reads: CASSSQGGNQPQHF. The DNA is TGTGCCAGCAGCTCACAGGGTGGCAATCAGCCCCAGCATTTT.